Below, 25 T cell receptor beta chains from the same sample are listed, as sequenced in a study of shared clonotypes between healthy human individuals. Assay: immunoSEQ multiplex PCR; the TCRdb copy retains only in-frame clones and omits some. The sample includes a few hundred thousand clones, more than 60% seen only once; the top ten take under 11%. Sequences were obtained from memory CD4+ T cells sorted from blood. Subset reported: CD45RA-negative fraction. The receptors derive from a man aged 25-45 years in good health.

The rearrangement joins TRBV9 to TRBJ2-5; no reliable D call. This CDR3 is built from 14 residues. V lost 0 bases, J lost 5 bases, and 11 bases lay in between. Germline V CDR1 and CDR2: SGDLS, YYNGEE. The CDR3 region has the DNA TGTGCCAGCAGCGTAGTCCCGGTCCCCGAGACCCAGTACTTC. Protein: CASSVVPVPETQYF.

The chain joins TRBV7-8 to TRBJ1-4; unclear D gene. The CDR3 runs to 12 residues. The germline gives CDR1 SGHVS, CDR2 FQNEAQ. Trimming removed 5 bases at V and 8 bases at J, with 9 bases between. In DNA form, the CDR3 reads TGTGCCAGCAGCCAAACACAGGAAAAACTGTTTTTT. This translates into CASSQTQEKLFF.

The chain has TRBV19 and TRBJ2-1, with 15 bases lining up with TRBD2. Germline CDR1 is LNHDA and CDR2 is SQIVND (reference sequence). The CDR3 contains 20 residues. The junction had 13 bases not matched to a gene; V was cut back by 1 base and J by 6 bases. CDR3 residues: CASSIAGGLAGGPLSNEQFF. Written as DNA, the CDR3 is TGTGCCAGTAGTATAGCGGGCGGACTAGCGGGAGGGCCATTGAGCAATGAGCAGTTCTTC.

The genes are TRBV19 and TRBJ2-7; TRBD2 is a possible D gene (6 bases). The germline gives CDR1 LNHDA, CDR2 SQIVND (reference sequence). This CDR3 region has 11 residues. V lost 7 bases, J lost 5 bases, and 9 bases lay in between. CDR3 amino acids: CASTGDHEQYF. In nucleotides, the CDR3 is TGTGCCAGTACGGGAGACCACGAGCAGTACTTC.

The chain couples TRBV7-2 to TRBJ2-7; 11 bases line up with TRBD1. The germline gives CDR1 SGHTA, CDR2 FQGNSA. The CDR3 extends over 15 amino acids. The ends lost 5 bases at V and 2 bases at J; junction bases unmatched: 5. Here the CDR3 reads CASSEDRGPPYEQYF. The CDR3 bases are TGTGCCAGCAGCGAGGACAGGGGGCCACCCTACGAGCAGTACTTC.

In regard to this clone: Other DNA sequences from this sample encode an identical CDR3 as well. The genes are TRBV9 and TRBJ2-1, with D tentatively TRBD1 or TRBD2 (5 bases each). The germline CDR1 and CDR2 sequences are SGDLS and YYNGEE. The CDR3 covers 15 residues. V was cut by 0 bases and J by 0 bases, with 7 bases left in between. CDR3 DNA sequence: TGTGCCAGCAGCGTAGGTGGGGGCTCCTACAATGAGCAGTTCTTC. Protein product: CASSVGGGSYNEQFF. Drawing the rest from reference TRBV9 and TRBJ2-1, the complete variable domain is DSGVTQTPKHLITATGQRVTLRCSPRSGDLSVYWYQQSLDQGLQFLIQYYNGEERAKGNILERFSAQQFPDLHSELNLSSLELGDSALYFCASSVGGGSYNEQFFGPGTRLTVL.

The rearrangement links TRBV28 to TRBJ1-2, with 7 bases that match TRBD1. V was pared by 3 bases and J by 5 bases, with 3 bases of the junction left unmatched. Germline V lookup: CDR1 MDHEN, CDR2 SYDVKM. The CDR3 contains 13 residues. The CDR3 here is CASSFTGVYGYTF. CDR3 nucleotides: TGTGCCAGCAGTTTCACAGGGGTTTATGGCTACACCTTC.

This chain links TRBV5-1 with TRBJ1-1; D possibly corresponds to TRBD1 (5 bases). The length of the CDR3 is 14 residues. The V gene lost 4 bases and the J gene lost 1 base, with 11 bases spanning the gap. CDR1 is SGHRS, CDR2 YFSETQ, per germline. This CDR3 reads CASSPGPQNTEAFF. In DNA form, the CDR3 reads TGCGCCAGCAGCCCGGGACCCCAGAACACTGAAGCTTTCTTT.

The V gene is TRBV28, the J gene TRBJ2-2; no definite D call. The CDR3 loop spans 14 amino acids. Germline loops: CDR1 MDHEN, CDR2 SYDVKM. The ends were cut back, 6 bases at V and 3 bases at J, with 11 bases in the middle. CDR3 coding DNA: TGTGCCAGCAGCCTCGGTTCTTACACCGGGGAGCTGTTTTTT. Its translation: CASSLGSYTGELFF.

The chain uses TRBV6-4 and TRBJ1-2, with D maybe TRBD1 (5 bases). V was cut by 2 bases and J by 8 bases, with 9 bases left in between. The CDR3 totals 12 residues. The V gene's germline CDR1 is MRHNA and CDR2 SNTAGT. The CDR3 here is CASSDLRDGYTF. CDR3 bases: TGTGCCAGCAGTGACCTCAGGGACGGCTACACCTTC.

Notes on this clone: A read error likely explains this, since a far larger clone differs by one base. V usage is TRBV2 and J usage is TRBJ2-1; weak D call: TRBD1 (5 bases). In germline, CDR1 is SNHLY, CDR2 FYNNEI. CDR3 length equals 13 residues. V lost 6 bases and J lost 0, with 6 bases in between. DNA of the CDR3: TGTGCCAGCAGGACAGACTCCTACAATGAGCAGTTCTTC. This codes for CASRTDSYNEQFF.

The chain couples TRBV18 to TRBJ1-1; no firm D call. Germline V lookup: CDR1 KGHSH, CDR2 LQKENI. V lost 0 bases to trimming and J lost 5 bases, with 7 bases between them. This CDR3 contains 13 residues. The CDR3 nucleotides are TGTGCCAGCTCACCACCGACTCGAACTGAAGCTTTCTTT. Protein product: CASSPPTRTEAFF. The entire variable domain, with the rest obtained from reference TRBV18 and TRBJ1-1, is as follows: NAGVMQNPRHLVRRRGQEARLRCSPMKGHSHVYWYRQLPEEGLKFMVYLQKENIIDESGMPKERFSAEFPKEGPSILRIQQVVRGDSAAYFCASSPPTRTEAFFGQGTRLTVV.

This sequence joins TRBV4-2 and TRBJ2-3; D unclear. The V and J ends lost 4 bases and 2 bases respectively, with 16 bases between them. In germline, CDR1 is LGHNA, CDR2 YNFKEQ. The CDR3 loop spans 16 amino acids. The CDR3 region has the DNA TGTGCCAGCAGCCGGTTGACTCCTTATGACACAGATACGCAGTATTTT. It encodes CASSRLTPYDTDTQYF.

This CDR3 reads CASSLSMYNEQFF. The DNA for the CDR3 is TGTGCCAGCAGCTTGTCGATGTACAATGAGCAGTTCTTC. The chain is built from TRBV5-5 and TRBJ2-1; the D is unclear. Germline CDR1 and CDR2: SGHKS and YYEKEE (reference sequence). This CDR3 is built from 13 residues. Trimming removed 1 base at V and 4 bases at J, with 6 bases between. Using reference TRBV5-5 and TRBJ2-1 for the parts outside the CDR3, the full variable domain is DAGVTQSPTHLIKTRGQQVTLRCSPISGHKSVSWYQQVLGQGPQFIFQYYEKEERGRGNFPDRFSARQFPNYSSELNVNALLLGDSALYLCASSLSMYNEQFFGPGTRLTVL.

The J gene is TRBJ2-7, the V gene TRBV11-2; TRBD1 matches 7 bases. CDR1 is SGHAT and CDR2 is FQNNGV in the germline V gene. This CDR3 comprises 16 residues. The V segment lost 3 bases and the J segment 6 bases; nucleotides outside the gene matches: 14. CDR3 protein: CASSFLSTGRYREQYF. Here the CDR3 DNA reads TGTGCCAGCAGCTTTCTCTCGACAGGGCGATATCGCGAGCAGTACTTC.

The V and J genes are TRBV5-4 and TRBJ1-5, with unresolved D. Trimming took 2 bases from V and 4 from J, leaving 7 bases between them. CDR3 length: 13 amino acids. The germline CDR1 and CDR2 sequences are SGHNT and YYREEE (reference sequence). The CDR3 protein is CASSFGQNQPQHF. As DNA, the CDR3 is TGTGCCAGCAGCTTTGGGCAGAATCAGCCCCAGCATTTT.

This clone appeared a few times. This rearrangement joins TRBV19 to TRBJ1-2; D ambiguous. The length of the CDR3 is 16 residues. V was shortened by 4 bases and J by 1 base, with 16 bases between the two germline ends. Germline CDR1 is LNHDA and CDR2 is SQIVND (reference sequence). The CDR3 DNA follows: TGTGCCAGTAGTAACCCCCGGCAGATACTTAACTATGGCTACACCTTC. Translated, it gives CASSNPRQILNYGYTF.

This CDR3 is CASSGQFPPPSFSGANVLTF. The CDR3 coding sequence is TGTGCCAGTTCGGGACAGTTCCCTCCCCCAAGCTTCTCTGGGGCCAACGTCCTGACTTTC. The rearrangement links TRBV19 to TRBJ2-6, with 7 bases fitting TRBD1. The ends lost 8 bases at V and 0 bases at J; junction bases unmatched: 19. The germline V gene encodes CDR1 LNHDA and CDR2 SQIVND (reference sequence). The CDR3 runs to 20 residues.

Ten or more counts support this clone. Other DNA sequences in the same sample also yield this CDR3. The rearrangement uses TRBV2 and TRBJ1-5; weak D call: TRBD1 (5 bases). The CDR3 loop spans 19 amino acids. Germline CDR1 reads SNHLY; CDR2 reads FYNNEI. V lost 8 bases, J lost 0 bases, and 26 bases lay in between. CDR3: CASRPGFRGAGYSNQPQHF. As DNA, the CDR3 is TGTGCCAGCCGTCCTGGGTTTAGGGGAGCGGGCTATAGCAATCAGCCCCAGCATTTT.

The CDR3 DNA reads TGTGCCAGCAGTGAAGTCTTTGGGCTAGCGGGAGGAAATGAGCAGTTCTTC. Translated, it gives CASSEVFGLAGGNEQFF. This chain links TRBV6-1 with TRBJ2-1, with 11 bases lining up with TRBD2. The CDR3 has 17 amino acids. V trimming: 1 base; J trimming: 7 bases; junction bases outside the gene matches: 9. Germline V lookup: CDR1 MNHNS, CDR2 SASEGT.

The J gene is TRBJ2-5, the V gene TRBV5-1, with 7 bases identical to TRBD2. Germline CDR1 and CDR2: SGHRS and YFSETQ. The CDR3 contains 16 residues. Trimming took 1 base from V and 1 from J; bases not matched to a gene: 7. CDR3 sequence reads: CASSLSASGAQETQYF. In DNA form, the CDR3 reads TGCGCCAGCAGCTTGAGTGCTAGCGGTGCCCAAGAGACCCAGTACTTC. Complete variable domain (other parts from reference TRBV5-1 and TRBJ2-5): KAGVTQTPRYLIKTRGQQVTLSCSPISGHRSVSWYQQTPGQGLQFLFEYFSETQRNKGNFPGRFSGRQFSNSRSEMNVSTLELGDSALYLCASSLSASGAQETQYFGPGTRLLVL.

About this clone itself: The same CDR3 also results from other DNA sequences found in this sample. The chain uses TRBV18 and TRBJ2-7; no clear D gene. From germline, CDR1 is KGHSH and CDR2 LQKENI. Trimming stripped 3 bases from V and 0 bases from J, with 3 bases between. CDR3 size: 12 residues. CDR3 residues: CASSPNSYEQYF. Here the CDR3 DNA reads TGTGCCAGCTCACCTAACTCCTACGAGCAGTACTTC. Variable domain in full (rest from reference TRBV18 and TRBJ2-7): NAGVMQNPRHLVRRRGQEARLRCSPMKGHSHVYWYRQLPEEGLKFMVYLQKENIIDESGMPKERFSAEFPKEGPSILRIQQVVRGDSAAYFCASSPNSYEQYFGPGTRLTVT.

The V gene is TRBV2, the J gene TRBJ2-3, with D possibly being TRBD2 (6 bases). Germline CDR1 and CDR2: SNHLY and FYNNEI. The CDR3 is 14 residues long. Deletions cut 6 bases from V and 4 bases from J, with 14 bases between. The CDR3 nucleotides read TGTGCCAGCAGCGCCGGGGAGGTATCAGATACGCAGTATTTT. Its translation is CASSAGEVSDTQYF.

This clone was recorded once. This chain links TRBV14 with TRBJ1-1, with 7 bases identical to TRBD1. The V segment lost 4 bases and the J segment 7 bases; nucleotides outside the gene matches: 3. CDR3 length: 12 residues. Germline loops: CDR1 SGHDN, CDR2 FVKESK. The CDR3 here is CASSRDSLEAFF. CDR3 coding DNA: TGTGCCAGCAGCCGGGACAGCCTTGAAGCTTTCTTT.

The genes are TRBV7-2 and TRBJ2-5, with D tentatively TRBD2 (5 bases). This CDR3 comprises 13 residues. With 0 bases removed from V and 7 bases from J, the gap between germline ends came to 9 bases. The germline V gene has CDR1 SGHTA and CDR2 FQGNSA. In nucleotides, the CDR3 is TGTGCCAGCAGCTTAGCGCATGCGGGGACCCAGTACTTC. Encoded protein: CASSLAHAGTQYF.